The present TCR beta chain was sequenced within a study of CD8 T cells in Susac syndrome (dated by TCRdb to 2018 to 2020). Concerning the study at large: Whether CD8+ T cell activation and differentiation in Susac syndrome was antigen driven was tested using repertoire sequencing. The research as a whole found: The number of individuals in the TCR sequencing and HLA analysis was acknowledged as relatively small.

Taken from the germline V gene, the CDR1 and CDR2 loops are SGHTA and FQGNSA. The junction carries 11 bases between V and J, which are trimmed by 4 bases and 5 bases respectively. The cysteine opens and the phenylalanine closes a CDR3 of 13 amino acids. Of the read, only the CDR3 DNA is kept; its 39 bases are in frame from base 1. RNA was extracted with the RNeasy kit and 0.5 to 1 ug was reverse transcribed using random hexamers. The immunoSEQ multiplex PCR assay, which covers 54 Vbeta and 13 Jbeta segments, was used to amplify TCR beta CDR3 regions. PCR amplification bias was corrected using a synthetic template baseline for primer optimization and computational correction. Per the source publication's procedure: Reads were annotated to V, D and J genes according to IMGT and were analyzed with immunoSEQ Analyzer, with only productive sequences retained. Clonality was calculated as one minus the Shannon entropy normalized by log2 of the number of productive unique sequences. For each patient and control, public and private clones were evaluated among the 100 most prevalent clones. Clones were defined as Susac-specific if absent from the healthy and MS cohorts, from around 1,000 published viral clones and from other ImmuneACCESS disease sequences. The raw public data were reprocessed by TCRdb itself: fastp quality trimming at Q25, MiXCR clonotype calling, in-frame beta chains only. Entries are consolidated by CDR3 protein sequence, retaining the most common genes and DNA. It is TCRdb's table, rather than the study itself, that gives the V and J calls and clone size. For this sample the table gives approximately 160,000 distinct CDR3 sequences, of which around 93% were detected only once. The ten top clones hold more than 0.11% of the sample.

As to this clonotype: Its antigen specificity is not known. No base-level quality is on record; no much larger clone is a single base apart.

Peripheral blood CD8+ and CD4+ T cells from healthy donors, Susac syndrome patients and multiple sclerosis patients were profiled by high-throughput TCR beta sequencing. Healthy donors were included as age- and sex-matched controls. Bulk CD8+ and CD4+ T cells were purified by magnetic negative isolation, while CD8+ TEMRA cells were enriched using FACS. Blood was collected in EDTA tubes and processed within 24 hours, with PBMCs isolated through density gradient centrifugation. PBMCs intended for TCR sequencing were cryopreserved in liquid nitrogen and thawed later in a water bath at 37 degrees C. A purity of at least 90% was achieved for sorted or isolated CD4+, CD8+ and CD8+ TEMRA cells.

The chain was built from TRBV7-2 and TRBJ1-1; the D gene assignment is ambiguous. The specimen was CD4+ T cells from PBMCs. This receptor was identified in a human donor in good health. At the DNA level, the sequence is TGTGCCAGCAGCTCTAATGCGGGGACTGAAGCTTTCTTT. Its amino acids are CASSSNAGTEAFF.